This note documents a single T cell receptor (beta chain) sequence. Antigen unknown. The data are from a study of T cells in Graves' hyperthyroidism and ophthalmopathy. TCR beta CDR3 region amplification was performed from RNA transcripts. With the HTBI primer set, the TCR CDR3 went through a first round of RT-PCR. TCRdb re-called the multiplex PCR reads through MiXCR, storing one row per CDR3 protein. The sample shows around 35,000 distinct CDR3 sequences, 52% of them seen only once. Findings of the study overall: Separating ophthalmopathy from stable hyperthyroidism was achieved by a 13 V-J model.

This CDR3 contains 16 residues. Germline V gene lookup returns CDR1 SNHLY and CDR2 FYNNEI. The V gene lost 6 bases and the J gene lost 5 bases, with 19 bases spanning the gap. The sequence came from a woman in her forties with Graves' ophthalmopathy. The sequencing sample was made of blood. V usage is TRBV2 and J usage is TRBJ2-2; D perhaps matches TRBD2 (6 bases). As DNA, the CDR3 is TGTGCCAGCAGCGCAACTAGCCGAGGAAGTACCGGGGAGCTGTTTTTT. This gives the protein CASSATSRGSTGELFF.